The 14 T cell receptor beta chains listed next were all sequenced from one sample in a study of blood T cell repertoires in COVID-19. TCRdb's table, derived via immunoSEQ multiplex PCR, lists solely in-frame clones and lacks some. This sample yields approximately 530,000 clones, of which roughly nine tenths are seen a single time; around 7.8% belongs to the top ten. What was sequenced was peripheral blood. Every receptor here comes from a woman aged 45-65 years with COVID-19, enrolled during active disease.

The chain couples TRBV3-1 (or the pseudogene TRBV3-2) to TRBJ1-5; tentative D call: TRBD1 (5 bases). CDR3 length equals 15 residues. Per the germline V gene, CDR1 is LGHDT and CDR2 is YNNKEL (reference sequence). V lost 1 base to trimming and J lost 7 bases, with 14 bases between them. CDR3 bases: TGTGCCAGCAGCCAAGGGGGGGGACGGGGCCAGCCCCAGCATTTT. Protein product: CASSQGGGRGQPQHF.

The gene calls are TRBV5-6 and TRBJ1-2, with no clear D. Germline V gene data show CDR1 as SGHDT and CDR2 as YYEEEE. The V end was cut by 0 bases, the J end by 5 bases, with 17 bases between. The CDR3 length is 16 residues. CDR3 nucleotide sequence: TGTGCCAGCAGCTTGGAAGGCCCCGGGTGGATATATGGCTACACCTTC. This gives the protein CASSLEGPGWIYGYTF.

V usage is TRBV7-7 and J usage is TRBJ2-5; TRBD2 might be the D (6 bases). Germline assignment: CDR1 SSHAT and CDR2 FNYEAQ (reference sequence). V dropped 5 bases and J dropped 2 bases, with 9 bases sitting between them. This CDR3 has 13 amino acids. CDR3 in amino acids: CASSPGLQETQYF. The CDR3 bases are TGTGCCAGCAGCCCGGGACTTCAAGAGACCCAGTACTTC.

The gene calls are TRBV19 and TRBJ2-5; D is ambiguous. Germline V gives CDR1 LNHDA, CDR2 SQIVND (reference sequence). Trimming removed 6 bases from V and 1 base from J, with 18 bases in between. The CDR3 has 16 residues. CDR3: CASSPQAATFQETQYF. CDR3 coding DNA: TGTGCCAGTAGCCCCCAGGCAGCCACTTTCCAAGAGACCCAGTACTTC.

This rearrangement joins TRBV9 to TRBJ2-3; 10 bases align to TRBD2. The junction had 11 bases not matched to a gene; V was cut back by 3 bases and J by 1 base. Germline assignment: CDR1 SGDLS and CDR2 YYNGEE. This CDR3 has 18 residues. CDR3: CASSAYLVLAGGTDTQYF. The CDR3 DNA reads TGTGCCAGCAGCGCCTACCTAGTCCTAGCGGGGGGCACAGATACGCAGTATTTT.

A single count supports this clone. V usage is TRBV19 and J usage is TRBJ1-5; D is perhaps TRBD1 (6 bases). This CDR3 is 14 amino acids long. Per the germline V gene, CDR1 is LNHDA and CDR2 is SQIVND (reference sequence). Trimming took off 6 bases at V and 6 bases at J, with 15 bases between the two ends. The CDR3, as DNA: TGTGCCAGTAGGGGGGCGGTTTTAAGTCAGCCCCAGCATTTT. Its translation: CASRGAVLSQPQHF.

The chain employs TRBV5-1 and TRBJ2-5, with 10 bases fitting TRBD2. Germline CDR1 SGHRS, CDR2 YFSETQ. V lost 3 bases, J lost 3 bases, and 14 bases stayed unmatched. The CDR3 sequence is 18 residues long. The CDR3 nucleotides are TGCGCCAGCAGCTCACACAGCGTGAACCTAGCGGGGGAAGAGACCCAGTACTTC. Translation: CASSSHSVNLAGEETQYF.

V gene TRBV19 combines with J gene TRBJ1-4; a weak D match, TRBD1 (6 bases). CDR1 and CDR2 from the germline V gene are LNHDA and SQIVND (reference sequence). The CDR3 covers 15 residues. V was cut by 5 bases and J by 4 bases, with 14 bases left in between. CDR3 sequence reads: CASSPVGHLNEKLFF. The CDR3 region has the DNA TGTGCCAGTAGTCCCGTGGGACACCTTAATGAAAAACTGTTTTTT.

V and J are TRBV5-1 and TRBJ2-7; TRBD1 is a possible D gene (6 bases). V was cut by 1 base and J by 4 bases, with 12 bases left in between. Germline lookup yields CDR1 SGHRS and CDR2 YFSETQ. This CDR3 is built from 14 residues. The CDR3 DNA reads as TGCGCCAGCAGCTTGAACATTAGGGGGTACGAGCAGTACTTC. This codes for CASSLNIRGYEQYF.

The chain couples TRBV9 to TRBJ2-7, with 9 bases identical to TRBD1. The CDR3 length is 15 residues. Trimming cost V 0 bases and J 5 bases; bases outside gene matches: 6. Germline loops: CDR1 SGDLS, CDR2 YYNGEE. CDR3 amino acids: CASSVGGQGAHEQYF. The DNA for the CDR3 is TGTGCCAGCAGCGTAGGGGGACAGGGTGCCCACGAGCAGTACTTC.

V and J are TRBV5-1 and TRBJ1-2, with 7 nucleotides matching TRBD1. The V gene end was trimmed by 4 bases and the J gene end by 1 base; junction bases not matched to a gene: 7. This CDR3 is 15 amino acids long. Germline V gene sequence: CDR1 SGHRS, CDR2 YFSETQ. CDR3 DNA: TGCGCCAGCAGCCCCGCAGGGGGAGGTAACTATGGCTACACCTTC. Protein sequence: CASSPAGGGNYGYTF.

CDR3 sequence (DNA): TGTGCCACCAGTGATATGGGACACGCTGGGGCCAACGTCCTGACTTTC. It is translated as CATSDMGHAGANVLTF. The V gene is TRBV24-1, the J gene TRBJ2-6; tentatively, D is TRBD1 (6 bases). V was clipped by 3 bases and J by 2 bases, with 10 bases between them. CDR1 and CDR2 (germline): KGHDR, SFDVKD. This CDR3 has 16 amino acids.

This chain links TRBV5-4 with TRBJ1-2, with D tentatively TRBD1 (5 bases). The CDR3 consists of 13 residues. Trimming took 2 bases from V and 4 from J, leaving 9 bases between them. CDR1 and CDR2 (germline): SGHNT, YYREEE (reference sequence). CDR3 sequence: CASSLAGGYGYTF. The CDR3 nucleotides read TGTGCCAGCAGCTTAGCGGGGGGCTATGGCTACACCTTC.

The genes are TRBV19 and TRBJ2-1, with 9 bases identical to TRBD2. The CDR3 is made up of 17 amino acids. Germline lookup yields CDR1 LNHDA and CDR2 SQIVND (reference sequence). V lost 6 bases and J lost 4; bases outside the gene matches: 13. For the CDR3, the DNA is TGTGCCAGTAGCGAGATGTTTAGCGGGAGCCTTTACAATGAGCAGTTCTTC. Residues: CASSEMFSGSLYNEQFF.